Below, 29 T cell receptor beta chains from the same sample are listed, as sequenced in a study of PD-1 blockade in classical Hodgkin lymphoma. Only in-frame clones appear in the TCRdb table, and some are missing; sequencing was by immunoSEQ multiplex PCR. The table shows more than 75,000 clones, with about 93% occurring only once. The time point was: cycle 4 day 1 (C4D1), after more than 5 weeks of nivolumab. There was relapse after autologous stem cell transplantation in every patient, and there was variation in brentuximab vedotin exposure. The source material was peripheral blood mononuclear cells (PBMCs), sampled before the fourth cycle of nivolumab. The receptors originated from a human donor with classical Hodgkin lymphoma.

The rearrangement uses TRBV5-6 and TRBJ2-2; a possible D gene is TRBD1 (5 bases). This CDR3 is built from 19 residues. Germline CDR1 reads SGHDT; CDR2 reads YYEEEE. The ends were cut back, 5 bases at V and 3 bases at J, with 26 bases in the middle. The CDR3 bases are TGTGCCAGCAGTTCGGACCAGGGTATTTTAGTCGGGCACACCGGGGAGCTGTTTTTT. Its protein product is CASSSDQGILVGHTGELFF.

This chain joins TRBV7-8 and TRBJ1-2, with D maybe TRBD1 (6 bases). The CDR3 is 21 residues long. V shed 4 bases and J shed 2 bases, with 32 bases lying between them. Germline CDR1 reads SGHVS; CDR2 reads FQNEAQ. CDR3: CASSSPTRTPPPGQKNYGYTF. The CDR3 DNA reads as TGTGCCAGCAGCTCACCGACGCGCACCCCACCCCCTGGACAGAAAAACTATGGCTACACCTTC.

The J gene is TRBJ2-3, the V gene TRBV7-9; TRBD2 aligns across 9 bases. V was clipped by 6 bases and J by 4 bases; unmatched bases: 11. The CDR3 spans 16 residues. Germline V gene data show CDR1 as SEHNR and CDR2 as FQNEAQ (reference sequence). In DNA, the CDR3 is TGTGCCAGCAGACACAATAGCGGGAGAGGGGCAGATACGCAGTATTTT. Protein: CASRHNSGRGADTQYF.

Here the CDR3 DNA reads TGTGCCAGCAGCTTAGACTTCGGGGCCTCCTACGAGCAGTACTTC. Amino acid sequence: CASSLDFGASYEQYF. The chain carries TRBV11-2 and TRBJ2-7, with D tentatively TRBD1 or TRBD2 (5 bases each). With 0 bases removed from V and 0 bases from J, the gap between germline ends came to 9 bases. This CDR3 has 15 residues. Looked up from germline, CDR1 is SGHAT and CDR2 is FQNNGV.

The chain links TRBV6-5 to TRBJ2-1, with TRBD1 as a possible D gene (6 bases). The CDR3 has 14 residues. The germline gives CDR1 MNHEY, CDR2 SVGAGI. V lost 5 bases and J lost 8, with 16 bases in between. CDR3 nucleotide sequence: TGTGCCAGCAGTAACCTCAGGGGTACGTATGAGCAGTTCTTC. This gives the protein CASSNLRGTYEQFF.

The chain joins TRBV7-9 to TRBJ1-5; D is perhaps TRBD1 (5 bases). Germline CDR1 reads SEHNR; CDR2 reads FQNEAQ (reference sequence). The CDR3 has 15 amino acids. V was cut by 1 base and J by 3 bases, with 10 bases left in between. CDR3 coding DNA: TGTGCCAGCAGCTTAGTAGGGGCGAACAATCAGCCCCAGCATTTT. It translates to CASSLVGANNQPQHF. Full variable domain (outside the CDR3, taken from reference TRBV7-9 and TRBJ1-5): DTGVSQNPRHKITKRGQNVTFRCDPISEHNRLYWYRQTLGQGPEFLTYFQNEAQLEKSRLLSDRFSAERPKGSFSTLEIQRTEQGDSAMYLCASSLVGANNQPQHFGDGTRLSIL.

V usage is TRBV27 and J usage is TRBJ1-1; D is possibly TRBD1 (5 bases). CDR3 length equals 14 residues. From germline, CDR1 is MNHEY and CDR2 SMNVEV (reference sequence). Trimming left V 5 bases short and J 1 base short, with 11 bases between. The CDR3 DNA reads as TGTGCCAGCAGTCCTCTGGACACGAACACTGAAGCTTTCTTT. This codes for CASSPLDTNTEAFF.

The V call is TRBV9, the J call TRBJ2-3; 9 nucleotides line up with TRBD1. CDR1 is SGDLS, CDR2 YYNGEE, per germline. V lost 2 bases to trimming and J lost 0 bases; unmatched junction nucleotides: 13. This CDR3 is built from 19 residues. This chain's CDR3 is CASSVPRQGGNSSTDTQYF. In nucleotides, the CDR3 is TGTGCCAGCAGCGTCCCTAGACAGGGGGGGAATTCTAGCACAGATACGCAGTATTTT. Combining the CDR3 with reference TRBV9 and TRBJ2-3 gives the whole variable domain DSGVTQTPKHLITATGQRVTLRCSPRSGDLSVYWYQQSLDQGLQFLIQYYNGEERAKGNILERFSAQQFPDLHSELNLSSLELGDSALYFCASSVPRQGGNSSTDTQYFGPGTRLTVL.

V is TRBV6-5 and J is TRBJ2-2; the D gene is possibly TRBD2 (7 bases). From germline, CDR1 is MNHEY and CDR2 SVGAGI. This CDR3 has 16 amino acids. Trimming stripped 3 bases from V and 3 bases from J, with 14 bases between. The DNA for the CDR3 is TGTGCCAGCAGTTATCCCACAGGGAGGGACACCGGGGAGCTGTTTTTT. This gives the protein CASSYPTGRDTGELFF.

The chain links TRBV28 to TRBJ2-3; TRBD2 matches 11 bases. V lost 6 bases to trimming and J lost 6 bases; unmatched junction nucleotides: 5. Germline lookup yields CDR1 MDHEN and CDR2 SYDVKM. The CDR3 consists of 14 residues. As DNA, the CDR3 is TGTGCCAGCAGAACTAGCGGGAGCGGGGATACGCAGTATTTT. As protein: CASRTSGSGDTQYF.

This rearrangement joins TRBV7-8 to TRBJ2-3; 8 positions match TRBD1. Trimming at V came to 5 bases and at J to 2 bases, leaving 18 bases not matched to a gene. The V gene's germline CDR1 is SGHVS and CDR2 FQNEAQ. The CDR3 is made up of 19 amino acids. The CDR3 region has the DNA TGTGCCAGCAGCCCTTTACATTTGACAGGGGACCCACACACAGATACGCAGTATTTT. This gives the protein CASSPLHLTGDPHTDTQYF.

The chain recombines TRBV6-1 with TRBJ1-2; D might be TRBD1 (5 bases). Trimming took off 3 bases at V and 4 bases at J, with 21 bases between the two ends. The germline V gene encodes CDR1 MNHNS and CDR2 SASEGT. This CDR3 is built from 17 residues. The CDR3 loop is CASSDKGSGGFSYGYTF. CDR3 coding DNA: TGTGCCAGCAGTGATAAGGGGTCGGGAGGATTTTCCTATGGCTACACCTTC.

This clone was observed a single time. The CDR3 nucleotides are TGTGCCAGCAGCTTAGTACGGTTAGGAGGGACCGATACGCAGTATTTT. Protein: CASSLVRLGGTDTQYF. The chain is built from TRBV11-2 and TRBJ2-3; possible D gene TRBD2, 6 bases. V lost 1 base, J lost 6 bases, and 17 bases lay in between. CDR3 length equals 16 residues. Germline CDR1 is SGHAT and CDR2 is FQNNGV.

As for this clone: The identical CDR3 is also encoded by other nucleotide sequences in the sample. The V gene is TRBV27, the J gene TRBJ2-7; no definite D call. The CDR3 totals 11 residues. Trimming left V 4 bases short and J 2 bases short, with 3 bases between. Germline loops: CDR1 MNHEY, CDR2 SMNVEV (reference sequence). DNA of the CDR3: TGTGCCAGCAGTTCCGCCTACGAGCAGTACTTC. Its translation is CASSSAYEQYF.

There are a few counts of this clone. CDR3 sequence (DNA): TGTGCCAGCAGCCAACCCCCTGAGGTCCCTGAAGCTTTCTTT. It specifies CASSQPPEVPEAFF. The gene calls are TRBV14 and TRBJ1-1; D not certain. Deletions cut 2 bases from V and 6 bases from J, with 13 bases between. Looked up from germline, CDR1 is SGHDN and CDR2 is FVKESK. The CDR3 sequence is 14 residues long.

The rearrangement links TRBV6-5 to TRBJ1-2; D is possibly TRBD1 (6 bases). Looked up from germline, CDR1 is MNHEY and CDR2 is SVGAGI. The CDR3 sequence is 14 residues long. Trimming cost V 2 bases and J 5 bases, with 12 bases left between them. The CDR3: CASSYVGAGYGYTF. In DNA form, the CDR3 reads TGTGCCAGCAGTTACGTGGGGGCCGGTTATGGCTACACCTTC.

The rearrangement uses TRBV15 and TRBJ2-1, with TRBD2 matching over 11 bases. V lost 3 bases to trimming and J lost 4 bases; unmatched junction nucleotides: 2. Germline V lookup: CDR1 LNHNV, CDR2 YYDKDF (reference sequence). There are 15 residues in the CDR3. The DNA of the CDR3 is TGTGCCACCAGCAGCGGGACTAGCGGATACAATGAGCAGTTCTTC. Amino acids: CATSSGTSGYNEQFF.

The chain joins TRBV30 to TRBJ1-6, with 10 bases aligning to TRBD1. From germline, CDR1 is GTSNPN and CDR2 SVGIG (reference sequence). V shed 3 bases and J 8 bases; nucleotides not matched to a gene: 1. The CDR3 has 13 residues. CDR3 loop: CAWRGTGDSPLHF. In DNA form, the CDR3 reads TGTGCCTGGAGAGGGACAGGGGATTCACCCCTCCACTTT.

In this sample, this clone turned up a few times. This rearrangement joins TRBV28 to TRBJ2-2; the D is unclear. This CDR3 has 13 amino acids. V shed 6 bases and J shed 4 bases, with 9 bases lying between them. Per germline, CDR1 MDHEN and CDR2 SYDVKM. The CDR3 DNA sequence: TGTGCCAGCAGGGTGCTGGGCACCGGGGAGCTGTTTTTT. This encodes CASRVLGTGELFF.

The chain recombines TRBV7-6 with TRBJ2-3, with 7 positions matching TRBD2. V dropped 1 base and J dropped 7; count of bases not matched to a gene: 11. The CDR3 spans 16 residues. Germline lookup yields CDR1 SGHVS and CDR2 FNYEAQ. The CDR3 spells CASSLVGGLEAHTQYF. DNA for the CDR3: TGTGCCAGCAGCTTAGTTGGAGGACTAGAGGCCCATACGCAGTATTTT.

V gene TRBV28 combines with J gene TRBJ2-5; 9 nucleotides agree with TRBD2. The CDR3 totals 16 residues. Germline V CDR1 and CDR2: MDHEN, SYDVKM. Trimming at V came to 4 bases and at J to 0 bases, leaving 6 bases not matched to a gene. The CDR3 DNA reads as TGTGCCAGCAGTTCCTTGGGACTAGCAGACCAAGAGACCCAGTACTTC. It encodes CASSSLGLADQETQYF.

This chain joins TRBV30 and TRBJ2-7; D not resolved. CDR1 GTSNPN and CDR2 SVGIG come from the germline V gene (reference sequence). V dropped 3 bases and J dropped 1 base, with 7 bases sitting between them. CDR3 length: 12 residues. The CDR3 DNA follows: TGTGCCTGGAGCTGGGAATCCTACGAGCAGTACTTC. It encodes CAWSWESYEQYF.

This chain connects TRBV27 to TRBJ1-1; D unclear. Looked up from germline, CDR1 is MNHEY and CDR2 is SMNVEV (reference sequence). Trimming cost V 4 bases and J 2 bases, with 20 bases left between them. The CDR3 is 17 residues long. The CDR3, as DNA: TGTGCCAGCAGTTCGGGCCCGCCGGACGGAATTAACACTGAAGCTTTCTTT. Protein: CASSSGPPDGINTEAFF.

This clone was found a few times. The chain couples TRBV27 to TRBJ1-2, with D perhaps TRBD1 (5 bases). Trimming shortened V by 2 bases and J by 8 bases, and 12 bases separated the two germline ends. CDR1 is MNHEY, CDR2 SMNVEV, per germline (reference sequence). CDR3 length: 13 amino acids. This chain's CDR3 is CASSLRGERGYTF. Written as DNA, the CDR3 is TGTGCCAGCAGTTTACGGGGGGAGAGGGGCTACACCTTC.

The chain couples TRBV11-2 to TRBJ2-7, with 9 nucleotides matching TRBD1. The CDR3 is made up of 13 amino acids. Trimming removed 6 bases from V and 5 bases from J; junction bases left unmatched: 5. The germline V gene has CDR1 SGHAT and CDR2 FQNNGV. CDR3 region: CASRVTGGHEQYF. The CDR3 bases are TGTGCCAGCAGGGTTACAGGGGGCCACGAGCAGTACTTC.

This rearrangement joins TRBV28 to TRBJ1-5; no firm D call. V was trimmed by 4 bases and J by 3 bases, leaving 7 bases between them. The germline gives CDR1 MDHEN, CDR2 SYDVKM. The CDR3 is made up of 13 amino acids. The CDR3 bases are TGTGCCAGCAGTTCAGGTATCAATCAGCCCCAGCATTTT. Amino acid sequence: CASSSGINQPQHF.

The chain uses TRBV9 and TRBJ1-1, with D possibly matching TRBD1 (5 bases). The CDR3 covers 14 residues. Germline-derived CDR1 and CDR2 are SGDLS and YYNGEE. V dropped 3 bases and J dropped 2 bases, with 11 bases sitting between them. The CDR3 protein is CASSAVGQNTEAFF. Written as DNA, the CDR3 is TGTGCCAGCAGCGCTGTGGGGCAAAACACTGAAGCTTTCTTT.

The chain uses TRBV19 and TRBJ2-1; D may correspond to TRBD1 or TRBD2 (5 bases each). Germline V lookup: CDR1 LNHDA, CDR2 SQIVND (reference sequence). The CDR3 is made up of 18 amino acids. V was trimmed by 4 bases and J by 7 bases, leaving 26 bases between them. CDR3 in DNA: TGTGCCAGTAGTAGCCGCTCACTAGGGGATGTACGTCAGAATGAGCAGTTCTTC. Residues: CASSSRSLGDVRQNEQFF.

This CDR3 reads CASSGETGSDYGYTF. CDR3 sequence (DNA): TGTGCCAGCAGTGGTGAGACAGGGAGTGACTATGGCTACACCTTC. The chain is built from TRBV28 and TRBJ1-2; 7 bases are shared with TRBD1. The CDR3 runs 15 residues. CDR1 and CDR2 (germline): MDHEN, SYDVKM. Trimming at V came to 5 bases and at J to 3 bases, leaving 9 bases not matched to a gene.